This TCR beta chain was retrieved from a study of T-cell memory formation after mild COVID-19 (dated by TCRdb to the early 2020s). For the study in its entirety: Most TCR sequence clusters were specific to one of the two donors. Two young, previously healthy adult volunteers, one female and one male, were included in the cohort. In two donors, T-cell clones that expanded and contracted after mild COVID-19 were followed by sequencing TCRalpha and TCRbeta repertoires longitudinally. General conclusions and limits of the study: Only two mild cases were covered in the study, and larger cohorts including severe cases with pre-infection samples were considered necessary. Clones contracting from day 15 to 85 had balanced CD4/CD8 phenotypes, while a second wave expanding from day 15 to 37 was biased towards CD4+. Some responding clones were detected in pre-infection memory, which suggested that pre-existing cross-reactive memory T cells had joined the SARS-CoV-2 response. SARS-CoV-2 specificity was not confirmed for the second-wave clones peaking on day 37. Contracting CD4+ clones turned up mainly in the CM and EM memory subsets, whereas EMRA was where CD8+ clones were enriched.

The run used an Illumina NovaSeq 6000. TCRalpha and TCRbeta cDNA libraries were constructed by 5'RACE with constant-segment primers, with sample barcodes and unique molecular identifiers being introduced. RNA was extracted from every sample with Trizol reagent. Amplification of the libraries took two PCR steps, and the second step added a second sample barcode plus Illumina TruSeq adapters. Libraries were sequenced on an Illumina NovaSeq with 2 x 150 bp paired-end reads. As for how the authors treated the data: With migec v1.2.7, reads were demultiplexed and then collapsed into UMI-guided consensus sequences. Using mixcr v2.1.11, UMI consensuses were aligned to TRA and TRB V and J templates and then assembled into clonotypes. Expanded or contracted clonotypes were those called significant by both edgeR and NoisET, with noise models trained on biological replicates. For edgeR calls, the cutoffs were a false discovery rate-adjusted p below 0.01 and a log2 fold-change threshold of 1. As an exploratory analysis of dynamics, max-normalized trajectories of the 1000 most abundant clonotypes were examined by PCA with hierarchical clustering. Separately sequenced CD4+ and CD8+ repertoires were used to assign the CD4 or CD8 phenotype of responding clones. The raw public reads went through TCRdb reprocessing: fastp at Q25, MiXCR clone calling, in-frame beta chains kept. Entries are consolidated by CDR3 protein sequence, retaining the most common genes and DNA. It is TCRdb's table, rather than the study itself, that gives the V and J calls and clone size. The sample table holds roughly 99,000 distinct CDR3 sequences, of which under 15% were seen once. Around 40% of the sample rests with the top ten.

The table lists this clonotype with many counts. The specificity of this receptor is unknown. No base-level quality is on record; no much larger clone is a single base apart. The CDR3 sequence holds 15 residues, the cysteine and phenylalanine included. Kept here is only the CDR3 DNA, which spans 45 bases and is read in frame from base 1. CDR1 and CDR2 (GTSNPN, SVGIG) derive from the germline V gene (reference sequence). The trim is 1 base for V and 4 bases for J, with a gap of 17 bases between the germline ends. PBMCs were isolated by Ficoll-Paque density gradient centrifugation. The chain is made from TRBV30 and TRBJ2-7; TRBD2 could be the D gene, as 5 bases match. This TCR derives from a young man who had mild COVID-19 (a few samples of this study predate the infection). The sample titles of this study are shuffled in the database, so cell type and time point are left out; the donor was told from shared clones. Sequenced input: PBMCs or a T cell subset sorted from them (not recorded which). The DNA is as follows: TGTGCCTGGAGTGCTGGACTCCCAGTGATTTACGAGCAGTACTTC. Translated, it gives CAWSAGLPVIYEQYF.